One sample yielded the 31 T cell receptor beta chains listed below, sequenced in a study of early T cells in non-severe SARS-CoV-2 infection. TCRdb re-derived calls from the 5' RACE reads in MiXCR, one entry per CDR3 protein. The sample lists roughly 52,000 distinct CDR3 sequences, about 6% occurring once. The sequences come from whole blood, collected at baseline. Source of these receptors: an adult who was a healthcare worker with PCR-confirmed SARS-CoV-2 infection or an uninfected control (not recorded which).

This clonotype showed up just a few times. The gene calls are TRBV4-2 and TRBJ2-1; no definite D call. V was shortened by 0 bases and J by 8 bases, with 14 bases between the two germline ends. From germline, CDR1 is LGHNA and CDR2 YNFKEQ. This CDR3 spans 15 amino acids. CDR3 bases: TGTGCCAGCAGCCAAGATCTTGGGCAGACCGATGAGCAGTTCTTC. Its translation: CASSQDLGQTDEQFF.

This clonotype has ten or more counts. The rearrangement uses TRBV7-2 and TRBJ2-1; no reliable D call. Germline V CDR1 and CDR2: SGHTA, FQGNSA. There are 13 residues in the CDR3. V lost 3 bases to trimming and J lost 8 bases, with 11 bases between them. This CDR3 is CASSFGRGDEQFF. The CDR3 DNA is TGTGCCAGCAGCTTTGGTAGAGGCGATGAGCAGTTCTTC.

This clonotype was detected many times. This chain's CDR3 is CASSLIGQLNSPLHF. In nucleotides, the CDR3 is TGTGCCAGCAGCTTAATAGGGCAGCTAAATTCACCCCTCCACTTT. J is TRBJ1-6 and V is TRBV7-3; D unresolved. CDR3 length: 15 residues. Trimming left V 1 base short and J 7 bases short, with 11 bases between. CDR1 SGHTA and CDR2 FQGTGA come from the germline V gene.

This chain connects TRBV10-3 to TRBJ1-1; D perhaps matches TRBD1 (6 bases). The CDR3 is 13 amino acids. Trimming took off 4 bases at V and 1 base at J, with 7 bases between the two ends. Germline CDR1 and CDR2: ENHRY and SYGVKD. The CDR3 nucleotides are TGTGCCATCAGTGGGACAGAGAACACTGAAGCTTTCTTT. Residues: CAISGTENTEAFF.

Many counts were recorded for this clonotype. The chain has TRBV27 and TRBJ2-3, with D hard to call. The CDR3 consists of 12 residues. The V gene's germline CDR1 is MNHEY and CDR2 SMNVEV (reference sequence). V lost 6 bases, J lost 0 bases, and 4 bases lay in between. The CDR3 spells CASRTSTDTQYF. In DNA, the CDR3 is TGTGCCAGCAGAACTAGCACAGATACGCAGTATTTT.

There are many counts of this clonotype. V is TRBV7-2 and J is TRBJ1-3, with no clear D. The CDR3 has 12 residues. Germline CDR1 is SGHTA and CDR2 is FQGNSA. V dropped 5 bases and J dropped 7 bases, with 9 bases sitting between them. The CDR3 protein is CASSPPTNTIYF. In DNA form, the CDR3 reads TGTGCCAGCAGCCCGCCTACGAACACCATATATTTT. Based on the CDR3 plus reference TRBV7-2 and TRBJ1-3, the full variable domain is GAGVSQSPSNKVTEKGKDVELRCDPISGHTALYWYRQSLGQGLEFLIYFQGNSAPDKSGLPSDRFSAERTGGSVSTLTIQRTQQEDSAVYLCASSPPTNTIYFGEGSWLTVV.

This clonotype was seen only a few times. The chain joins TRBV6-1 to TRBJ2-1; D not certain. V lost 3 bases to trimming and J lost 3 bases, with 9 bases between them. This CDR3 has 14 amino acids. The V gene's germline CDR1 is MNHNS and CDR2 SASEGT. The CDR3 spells CASSDTFGYNEQFF. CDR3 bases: TGTGCCAGCAGTGATACGTTTGGCTACAATGAGCAGTTCTTC.

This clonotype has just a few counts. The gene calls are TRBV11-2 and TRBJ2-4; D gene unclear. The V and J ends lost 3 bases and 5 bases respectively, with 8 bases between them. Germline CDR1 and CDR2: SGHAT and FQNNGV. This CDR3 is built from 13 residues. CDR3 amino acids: CASSFAVQNIQYF. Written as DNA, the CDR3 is TGTGCCAGCAGCTTTGCAGTCCAAAACATTCAGTACTTC.

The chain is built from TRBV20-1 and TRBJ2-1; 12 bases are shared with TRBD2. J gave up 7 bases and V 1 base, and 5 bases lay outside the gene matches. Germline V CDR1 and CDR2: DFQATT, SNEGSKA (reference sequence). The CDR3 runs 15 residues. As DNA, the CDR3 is TGCAGTGCTAGAGGTGGACTAGCGGGGAGTAATGAGCAGTTCTTC. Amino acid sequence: CSARGGLAGSNEQFF.

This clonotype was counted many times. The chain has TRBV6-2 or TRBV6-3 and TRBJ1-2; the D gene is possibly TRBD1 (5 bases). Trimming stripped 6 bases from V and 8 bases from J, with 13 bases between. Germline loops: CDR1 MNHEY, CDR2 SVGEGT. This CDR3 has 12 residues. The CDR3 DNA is TGTGCCAGCAGCCAAGACAGCGCGGGCTACACCTTC. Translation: CASSQDSAGYTF.

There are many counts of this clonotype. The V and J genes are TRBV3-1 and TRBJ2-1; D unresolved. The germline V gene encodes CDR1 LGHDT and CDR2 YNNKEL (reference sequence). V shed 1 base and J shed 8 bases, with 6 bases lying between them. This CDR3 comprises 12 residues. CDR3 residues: CASSQVPHEQFF. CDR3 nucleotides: TGTGCCAGCAGCCAAGTTCCCCATGAGCAGTTCTTC.

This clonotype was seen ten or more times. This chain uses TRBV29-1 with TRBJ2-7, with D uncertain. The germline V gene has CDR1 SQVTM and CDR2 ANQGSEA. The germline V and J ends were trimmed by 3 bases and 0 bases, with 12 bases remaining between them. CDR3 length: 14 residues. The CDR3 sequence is CSVEDAGASYEQYF. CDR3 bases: TGCAGCGTTGAGGACGCAGGCGCCTCCTACGAGCAGTACTTC.

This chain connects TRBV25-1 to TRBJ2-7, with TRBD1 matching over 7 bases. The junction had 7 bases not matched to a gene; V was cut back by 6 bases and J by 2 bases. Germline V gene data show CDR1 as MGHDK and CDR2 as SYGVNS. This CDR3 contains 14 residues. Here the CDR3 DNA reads TGTGCCAGCAGCAATCCGACAGGGCCCTACGAGCAGTACTTC. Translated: CASSNPTGPYEQYF.

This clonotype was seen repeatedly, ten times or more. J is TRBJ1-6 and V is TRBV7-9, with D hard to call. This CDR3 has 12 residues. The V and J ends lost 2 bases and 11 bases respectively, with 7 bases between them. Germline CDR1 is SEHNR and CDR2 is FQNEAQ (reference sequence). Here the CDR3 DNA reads TGTGCCAGCAGCTTACACGACCCACCCCTCCACTTT. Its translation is CASSLHDPPLHF.

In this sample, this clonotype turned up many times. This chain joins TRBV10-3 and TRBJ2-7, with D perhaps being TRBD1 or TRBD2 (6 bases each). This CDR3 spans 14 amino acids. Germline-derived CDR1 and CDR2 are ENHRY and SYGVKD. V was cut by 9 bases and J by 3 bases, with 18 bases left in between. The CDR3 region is CAMQPEGHLYEQYF. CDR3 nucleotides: TGTGCCATGCAGCCGGAGGGACACCTCTACGAGCAGTACTTC.

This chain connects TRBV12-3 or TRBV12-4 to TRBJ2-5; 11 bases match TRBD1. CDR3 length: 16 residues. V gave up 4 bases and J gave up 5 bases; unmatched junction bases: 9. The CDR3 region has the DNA TGTGCCAGCAGTTCTTCTCCGGACAGGGGGCTGGAGACCCAGTACTTC. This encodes CASSSSPDRGLETQYF.

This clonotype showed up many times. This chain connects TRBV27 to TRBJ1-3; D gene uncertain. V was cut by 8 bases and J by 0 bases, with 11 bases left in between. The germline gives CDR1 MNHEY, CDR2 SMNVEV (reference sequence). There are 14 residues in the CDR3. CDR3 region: CASRPWGSGNTIYF. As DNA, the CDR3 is TGTGCCAGCCGCCCCTGGGGCTCTGGAAACACCATATATTTT.

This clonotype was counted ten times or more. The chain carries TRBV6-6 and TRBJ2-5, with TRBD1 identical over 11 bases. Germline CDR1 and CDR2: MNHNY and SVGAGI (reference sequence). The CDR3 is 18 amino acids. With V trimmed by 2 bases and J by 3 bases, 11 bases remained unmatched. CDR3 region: CASSYGWGLGQGEETQYF. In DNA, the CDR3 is TGTGCCAGCAGTTACGGTTGGGGTTTGGGACAGGGGGAAGAGACCCAGTACTTC.

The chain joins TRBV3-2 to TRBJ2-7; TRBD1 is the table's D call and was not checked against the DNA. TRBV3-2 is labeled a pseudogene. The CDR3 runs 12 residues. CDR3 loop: CAGGTGFYEQYF. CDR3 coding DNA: TGTGCCGGCGGGACAGGGTTTTACGAGCAGTACTTC.

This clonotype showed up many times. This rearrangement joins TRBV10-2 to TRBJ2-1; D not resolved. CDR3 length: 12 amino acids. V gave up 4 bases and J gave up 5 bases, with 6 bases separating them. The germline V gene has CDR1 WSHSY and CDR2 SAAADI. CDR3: CASSGGHNEQFF. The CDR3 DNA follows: TGCGCCAGCAGTGGTGGGCACAATGAGCAGTTCTTC.

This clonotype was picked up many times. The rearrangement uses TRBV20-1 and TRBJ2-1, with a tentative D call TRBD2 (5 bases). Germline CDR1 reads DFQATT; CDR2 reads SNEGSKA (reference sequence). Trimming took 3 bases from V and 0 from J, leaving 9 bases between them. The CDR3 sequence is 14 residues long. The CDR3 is CSASSGSSYNEQFF. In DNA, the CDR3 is TGCAGTGCTAGTTCGGGGAGCTCCTACAATGAGCAGTTCTTC.

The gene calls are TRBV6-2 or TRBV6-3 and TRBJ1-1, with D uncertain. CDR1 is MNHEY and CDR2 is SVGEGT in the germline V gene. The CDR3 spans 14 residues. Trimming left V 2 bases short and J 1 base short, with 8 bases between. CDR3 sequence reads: CASSYNPPNTEAFF. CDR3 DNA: TGTGCCAGCAGTTACAATCCGCCGAACACTGAAGCTTTCTTT.

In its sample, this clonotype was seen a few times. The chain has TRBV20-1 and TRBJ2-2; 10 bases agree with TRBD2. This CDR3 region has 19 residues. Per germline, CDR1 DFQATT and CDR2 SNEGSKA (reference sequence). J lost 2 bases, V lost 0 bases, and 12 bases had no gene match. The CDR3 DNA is TGCAGTGCTAGAGACGCGAAGCGGGGGGGCTGGGCAAACACCGGGGAGCTGTTTTTT. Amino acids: CSARDAKRGGWANTGELFF.

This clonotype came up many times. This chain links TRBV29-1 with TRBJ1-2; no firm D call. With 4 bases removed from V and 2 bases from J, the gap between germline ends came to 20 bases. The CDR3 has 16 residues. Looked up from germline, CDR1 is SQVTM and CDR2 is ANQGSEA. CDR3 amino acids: CSVAGGVSPENYGYTF. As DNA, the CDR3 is TGCAGCGTTGCTGGAGGAGTTAGTCCTGAGAACTATGGCTACACCTTC.

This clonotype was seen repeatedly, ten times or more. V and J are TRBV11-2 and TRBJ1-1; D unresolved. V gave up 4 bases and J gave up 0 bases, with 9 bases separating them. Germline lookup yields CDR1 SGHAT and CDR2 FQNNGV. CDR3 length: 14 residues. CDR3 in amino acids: CASSSGAVNTEAFF. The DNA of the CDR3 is TGTGCCAGCAGCTCCGGAGCGGTGAACACTGAAGCTTTCTTT.

The CDR3 sequence is CASSPPGQGGTEAFF. CDR3 sequence (DNA): TGCGCCAGCAGCCCCCCGGGACAGGGTGGCACTGAAGCTTTCTTT. This chain links TRBV5-1 with TRBJ1-1, with 9 bases identical to TRBD1. This CDR3 comprises 15 residues. V trimming: 4 bases; J trimming: 4 bases; junction bases outside the gene matches: 8. Germline V gene data show CDR1 as SGHRS and CDR2 as YFSETQ.

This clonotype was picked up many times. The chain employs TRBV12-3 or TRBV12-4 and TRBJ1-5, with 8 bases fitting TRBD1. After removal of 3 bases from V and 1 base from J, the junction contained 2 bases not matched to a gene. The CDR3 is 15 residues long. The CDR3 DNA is TGTGCCAGCAGTTTCAGGACAGGGAGCAATCAGCCCCAGCATTTT. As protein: CASSFRTGSNQPQHF.

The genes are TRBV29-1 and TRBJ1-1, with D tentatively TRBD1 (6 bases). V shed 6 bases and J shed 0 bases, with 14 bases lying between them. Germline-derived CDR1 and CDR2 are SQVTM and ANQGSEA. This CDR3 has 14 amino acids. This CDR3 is CSVVDRALNTEAFF. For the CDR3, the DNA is TGCAGCGTGGTGGACAGAGCCCTGAACACTGAAGCTTTCTTT.

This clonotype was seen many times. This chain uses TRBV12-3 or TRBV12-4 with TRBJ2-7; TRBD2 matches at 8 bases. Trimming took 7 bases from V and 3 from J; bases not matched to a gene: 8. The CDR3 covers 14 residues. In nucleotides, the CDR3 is TGTGCCAGCACCCTAGGCGGGGGGAACTACGAGCAGTACTTC. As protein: CASTLGGGNYEQYF.

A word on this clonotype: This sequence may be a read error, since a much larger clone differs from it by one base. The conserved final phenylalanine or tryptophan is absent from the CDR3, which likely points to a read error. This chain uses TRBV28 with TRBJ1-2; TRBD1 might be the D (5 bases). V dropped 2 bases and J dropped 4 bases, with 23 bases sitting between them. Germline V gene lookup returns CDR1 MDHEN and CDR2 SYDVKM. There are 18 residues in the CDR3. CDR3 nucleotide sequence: TGTGCCAGCAGTTTAGTTCCCGGGGGAAGGGGTTCGGCCTATGGCTACACCTCC. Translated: CASSLVPGGRGSAYGYTS.

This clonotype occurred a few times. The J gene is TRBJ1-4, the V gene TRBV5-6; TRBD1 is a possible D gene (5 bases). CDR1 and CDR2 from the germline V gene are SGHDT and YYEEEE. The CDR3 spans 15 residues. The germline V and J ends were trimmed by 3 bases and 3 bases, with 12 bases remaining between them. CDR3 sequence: CASSSPGTANEKLFF. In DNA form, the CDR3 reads TGTGCCAGCAGCTCGCCCGGGACGGCTAATGAAAAACTGTTTTTT.